The rows below give T cell receptor beta chains drawn from one sample of a study of identical twins. TCRdb used MiXCR to reprocess the 5' RACE reads, holding one entry per CDR3 protein. Of 450,000 or so distinct CDR3 sequences in the sample, 13% to 15% were seen once. This sample also appeared in a second study, on yellow fever vaccine responses in identical twins.

Material for sequencing was CD4+ T cells sorted from blood. The receptor source for this set is a young woman in good health. The conserved cysteine and the conserved F or W are not part of the CDR3 here. Each record gives: J gene, V gene, CDR3 protein.

TRBJ2-7 TRBV7-9 ASSPRSRSYEQY
TRBJ2-5 TRBV5-1 ASSFATGSETQY
TRBJ2-7 TRBV7-2 ASSPRTASYEQY
TRBJ2-4 TRBV15 ATSRGATIQY
TRBJ2-5 TRBV28 ASSFSGIPQETQY
TRBJ2-1 TRBV20-1 SAKSTLSNYNEQF
TRBJ2-7 TRBV4-1 ASSQDWSRAGSYEQY
TRBJ2-3 TRBV6-2/TRBV6-3 ASSYPPLRGQGADTQY
TRBJ2-1 TRBV24-1 ATSDFRGGDNEQF
TRBJ2-1 TRBV7-7 ASSLGVLGSGANTEQF
TRBJ2-1 TRBV6-6 VGSGGDDEQF
TRBJ2-4 TRBV4-1 ASSQEFGIGRGAKLAKNIQY
TRBJ2-2 TRBV14 ASSQGAGINTGELF
TRBJ2-1 TRBV29-1 SVRTSGSLRNEQF
TRBJ1-4 TRBV7-9 ASSANRESNEKLF
TRBJ2-5 TRBV20-1 SAKRQGKVHGTQY
TRBJ2-7 TRBV3-1 ASSQGTASSYEQY
TRBJ2-2 TRBV5-1 ASSSDNTGELF
TRBJ2-3 TRBV7-2 ASSLGLALAGTDTQY
TRBJ2-5 TRBV10-2 ASSESTGLRQETQY
TRBJ2-3 TRBV11-2 ASSLLGDREIDTQY
TRBJ2-1 TRBV2 ASSHRFWDSAVEQF
TRBJ2-5 TRBV9 ASSVGAGGETQY
TRBJ1-1 TRBV5-1 ASSSFSGGRRTEAF
TRBJ2-7 TRBV10-3 AISESQVSRYEQY